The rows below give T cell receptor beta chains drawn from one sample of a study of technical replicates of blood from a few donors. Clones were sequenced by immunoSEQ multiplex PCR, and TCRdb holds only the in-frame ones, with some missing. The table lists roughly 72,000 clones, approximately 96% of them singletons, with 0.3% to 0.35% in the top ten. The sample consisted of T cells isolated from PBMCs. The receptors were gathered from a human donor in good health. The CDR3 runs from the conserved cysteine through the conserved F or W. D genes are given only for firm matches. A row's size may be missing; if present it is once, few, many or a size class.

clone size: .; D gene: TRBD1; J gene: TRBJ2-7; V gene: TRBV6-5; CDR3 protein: CASRPGTGTHEQYF; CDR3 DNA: TGTGCCAGCAGACCCGGGACAGGGACCCACGAGCAGTACTTC
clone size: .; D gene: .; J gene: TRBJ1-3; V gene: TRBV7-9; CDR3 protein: CASSAAQTGSGNTIYF; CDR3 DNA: TGTGCCAGCAGCGCAGCCCAAACAGGCTCTGGAAACACCATATATTTT
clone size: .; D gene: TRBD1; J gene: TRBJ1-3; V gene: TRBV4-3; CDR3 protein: CASSQDPSGGEGNTIYF; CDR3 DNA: TGCGCCAGCAGCCAAGATCCTTCAGGGGGCGAAGGAAACACCATATATTTT
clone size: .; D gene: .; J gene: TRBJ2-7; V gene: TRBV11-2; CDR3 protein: CASSLAGDYEQYF; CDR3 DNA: TGTGCCAGCAGCTTAGCAGGGGACTACGAGCAGTACTTC
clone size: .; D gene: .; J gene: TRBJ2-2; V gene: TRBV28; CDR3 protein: CASSSRGQYTGELFF; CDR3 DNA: TGTGCCAGCAGCTCGAGGGGACAATACACCGGGGAGCTGTTTTTT
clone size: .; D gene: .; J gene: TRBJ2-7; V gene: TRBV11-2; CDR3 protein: CASSFFVTYEQYF; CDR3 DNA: TGTGCCAGCAGCTTTTTTGTTACCTACGAGCAGTACTTC
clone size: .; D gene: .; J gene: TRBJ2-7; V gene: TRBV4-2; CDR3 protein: CASSGSSYEQYF; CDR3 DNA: TGTGCCAGCAGCGGGAGCTCCTACGAGCAGTACTTC
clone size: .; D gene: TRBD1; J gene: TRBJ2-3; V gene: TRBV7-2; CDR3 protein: CASSFLGQGAFTDTQYF; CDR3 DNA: TGTGCCAGCAGCTTCCTCGGACAGGGGGCCTTCACAGATACGCAGTATTTT
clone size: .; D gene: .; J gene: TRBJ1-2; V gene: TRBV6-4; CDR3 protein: CASSPQGRAPRHYGYTF; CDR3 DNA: TGTGCCAGCAGCCCCCAGGGCAGGGCCCCAAGGCACTATGGCTACACCTTC
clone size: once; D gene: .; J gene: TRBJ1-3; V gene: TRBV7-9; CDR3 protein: CASSRGDPDVGNTIYF; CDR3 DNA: TGTGCCAGCAGCCGGGGGGACCCGGACGTTGGAAACACCATATATTTT
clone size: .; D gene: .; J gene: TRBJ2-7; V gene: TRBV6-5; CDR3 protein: CAGSYSPVYEQYF; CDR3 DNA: TGTGCCGGCAGTTACTCTCCTGTATACGAGCAGTACTTC
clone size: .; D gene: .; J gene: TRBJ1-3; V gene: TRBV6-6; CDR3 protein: CASHSGNTIYF; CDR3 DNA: TGTGCCAGCCATTCTGGAAACACCATATATTTT
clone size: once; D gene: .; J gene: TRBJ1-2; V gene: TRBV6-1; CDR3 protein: CASSPLPQGGGYTF; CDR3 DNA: TGTGCCAGCAGTCCACTCCCCCAGGGTGGTGGCTACACCTTC
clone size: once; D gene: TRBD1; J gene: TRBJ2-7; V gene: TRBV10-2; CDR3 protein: CASSNRDRGLDEQYF; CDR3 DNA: TGCGCCAGCAGCAACCGGGACAGGGGGCTCGACGAGCAGTACTTC
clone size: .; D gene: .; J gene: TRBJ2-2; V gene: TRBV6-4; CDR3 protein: CASSETSTGELFF; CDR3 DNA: TGTGCCAGCAGTGAGACTAGCACCGGGGAGCTGTTTTTT
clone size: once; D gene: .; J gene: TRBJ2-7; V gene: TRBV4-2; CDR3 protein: CASSGGGEQYF; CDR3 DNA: TGTGCCAGCAGCGGTGGGGGGGAGCAGTACTTC
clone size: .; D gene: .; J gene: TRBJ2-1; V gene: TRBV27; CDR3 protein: CASRGGEWGDEQFF; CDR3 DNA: TGTGCCAGCCGGGGTGGGGAGTGGGGTGATGAGCAGTTCTTC
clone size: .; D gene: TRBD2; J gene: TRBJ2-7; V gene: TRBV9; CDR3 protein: CASSEGLADSYEQYF; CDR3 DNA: TGTGCCAGCAGCGAGGGACTAGCGGATTCCTACGAGCAGTACTTC
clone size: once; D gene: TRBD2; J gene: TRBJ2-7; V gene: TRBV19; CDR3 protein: CASSISGLAGPYEQYF; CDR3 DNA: TGTGCCAGTAGTATATCTGGACTAGCGGGACCCTACGAGCAGTACTTC
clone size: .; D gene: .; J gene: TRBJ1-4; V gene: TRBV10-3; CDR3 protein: CAIRRGGDNEKLFF; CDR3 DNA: TGTGCCATCAGGAGGGGGGGAGATAATGAAAAACTGTTTTTT
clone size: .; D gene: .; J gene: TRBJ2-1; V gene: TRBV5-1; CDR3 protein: CASSQAGINNEQFF; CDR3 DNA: TGCGCCAGCAGCCAGGCGGGTATCAACAATGAGCAGTTCTTC
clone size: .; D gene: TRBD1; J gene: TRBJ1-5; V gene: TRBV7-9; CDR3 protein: CASSLRGGEGNQPQHF; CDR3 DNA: TGTGCCAGCAGCTTGAGAGGGGGCGAGGGCAATCAGCCCCAGCATTTT
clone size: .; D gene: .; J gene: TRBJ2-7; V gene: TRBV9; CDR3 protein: CASSVGPYF; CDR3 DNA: TGTGCCAGCAGCGTGGGCCCTTACTTC
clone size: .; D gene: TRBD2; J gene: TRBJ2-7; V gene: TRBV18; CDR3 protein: CASSPPTSGAYEQYF; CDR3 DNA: TGTGCCAGCTCACCGCCGACTAGCGGTGCCTACGAGCAGTACTTC
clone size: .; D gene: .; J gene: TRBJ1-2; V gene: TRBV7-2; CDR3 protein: CASSMDLYGYTF; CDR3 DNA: TGTGCCAGCAGCATGGACTTATATGGCTACACCTTC
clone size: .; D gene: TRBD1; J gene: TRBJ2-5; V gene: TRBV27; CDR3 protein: CASSLWGQGARETQYF; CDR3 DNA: TGTGCCAGCAGTTTATGGGGACAGGGGGCGAGGGAGACCCAGTACTTC
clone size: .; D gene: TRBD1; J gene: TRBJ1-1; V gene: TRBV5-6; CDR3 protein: CASSLEGLQGPEAFF; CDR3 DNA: TGTGCCAGCAGCTTGGAAGGGCTACAGGGGCCTGAAGCTTTCTTT
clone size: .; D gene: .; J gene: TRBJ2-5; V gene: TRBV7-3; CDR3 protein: CASSAQGGEQETQYF; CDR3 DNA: TGTGCCAGCAGCGCCCAGGGGGGCGAGCAAGAGACCCAGTACTTC
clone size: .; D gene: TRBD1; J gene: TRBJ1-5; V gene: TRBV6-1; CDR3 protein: CASSVDRGSNQPQHF; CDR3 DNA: TGTGCCAGCAGCGTAGACAGGGGAAGCAATCAGCCCCAGCATTTT
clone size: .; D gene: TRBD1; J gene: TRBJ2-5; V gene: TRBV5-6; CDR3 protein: CASSRTGKVIETQYF; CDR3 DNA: TGTGCCAGCAGCCGGACAGGGAAAGTAATAGAGACCCAGTACTTC
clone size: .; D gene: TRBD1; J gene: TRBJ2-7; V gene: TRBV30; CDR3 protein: CAWTRDSRREQYF; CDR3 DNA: TGTGCCTGGACCAGGGACAGTAGACGCGAGCAGTACTTC
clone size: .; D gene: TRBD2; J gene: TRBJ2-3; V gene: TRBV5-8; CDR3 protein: CASSSRTSGFIDTQYF; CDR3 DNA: TGTGCCAGCAGCTCTCGTACTAGCGGGTTTATAGATACGCAGTATTTT
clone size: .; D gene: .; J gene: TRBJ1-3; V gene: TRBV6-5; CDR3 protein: CASSYSRDGNTIYF; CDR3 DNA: TGTGCCAGCAGTTACTCCAGGGATGGAAACACCATATATTTT
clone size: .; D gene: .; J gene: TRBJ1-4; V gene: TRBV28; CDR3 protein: CASSFAPGSGNEKLFF; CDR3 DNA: TGTGCCAGCAGTTTTGCCCCGGGGTCGGGTAATGAAAAACTGTTTTTT
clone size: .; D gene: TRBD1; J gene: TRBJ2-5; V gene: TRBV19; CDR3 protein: CASSGDSGETQYF; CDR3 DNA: TGTGCCAGTAGCGGGGACAGCGGAGAGACCCAGTACTTC
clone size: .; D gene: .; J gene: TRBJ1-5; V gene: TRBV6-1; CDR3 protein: CASRIQGGNQPQHF; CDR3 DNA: TGTGCCAGCAGAATACAGGGTGGCAATCAGCCCCAGCATTTT
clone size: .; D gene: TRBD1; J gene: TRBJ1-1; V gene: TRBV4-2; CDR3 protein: CASSLGTGVMNTEAFF; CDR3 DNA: TGTGCCAGCAGCCTTGGGACAGGGGTCATGAACACTGAAGCTTTCTTT
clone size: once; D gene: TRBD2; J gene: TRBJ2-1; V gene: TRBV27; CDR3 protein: CASSLGAGGHNEQFF; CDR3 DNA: TGTGCCAGCAGTTTAGGAGCGGGAGGACACAATGAGCAGTTCTTC
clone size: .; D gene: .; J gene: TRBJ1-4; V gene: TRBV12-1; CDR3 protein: CASSFKGQGNEKLFF; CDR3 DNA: TGTGCCAGCAGCTTTAAGGGACAGGGTAATGAAAAACTGTTTTTT
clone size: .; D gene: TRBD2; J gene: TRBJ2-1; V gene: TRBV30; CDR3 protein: CAWSAQLAGLNEQFF; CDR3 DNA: TGTGCCTGGAGTGCCCAACTAGCGGGACTCAATGAGCAGTTCTTC
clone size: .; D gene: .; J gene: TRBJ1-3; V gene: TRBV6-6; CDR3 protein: CASTADSYSGNTIYF; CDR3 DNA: TGTGCCAGCACCGCTGACAGCTACTCTGGAAACACCATATATTTT
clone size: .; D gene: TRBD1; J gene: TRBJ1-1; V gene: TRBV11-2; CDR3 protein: CASSRIGGPTEAFF; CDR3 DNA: TGTGCCAGCAGCAGGATAGGGGGCCCCACTGAAGCTTTCTTT
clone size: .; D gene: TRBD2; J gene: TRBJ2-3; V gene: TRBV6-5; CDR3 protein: CASSSVASGADTQYF; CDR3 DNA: TGTGCCAGCTCCTCGGTGGCTAGCGGAGCAGATACGCAGTATTTT
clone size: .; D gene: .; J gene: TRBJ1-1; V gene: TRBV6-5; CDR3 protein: CASSYAGGGTEAFF; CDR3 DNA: TGTGCCAGCAGTTACGCCGGGGGGGGTACTGAAGCTTTCTTT
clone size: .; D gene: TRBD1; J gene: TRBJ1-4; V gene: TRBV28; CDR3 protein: CASSLPTGVGEKLFF; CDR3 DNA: TGTGCCAGCAGTTTACCAACAGGGGTGGGTGAAAAACTGTTTTTT
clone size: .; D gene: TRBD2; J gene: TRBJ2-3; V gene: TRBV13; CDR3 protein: CASSLLAGGPGWTDTQYF; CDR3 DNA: TGTGCCAGCAGCCTACTAGCGGGAGGGCCGGGGTGGACAGATACGCAGTATTTT
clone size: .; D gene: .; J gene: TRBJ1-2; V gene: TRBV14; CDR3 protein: CASSQGTFPRGYGYTF; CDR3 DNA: TGTGCCAGCAGCCAGGGGACATTCCCTAGGGGCTATGGCTACACCTTC
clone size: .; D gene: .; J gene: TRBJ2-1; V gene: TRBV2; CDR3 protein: CASSSGYNEQFF; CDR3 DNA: TGTGCCAGCAGTTCCGGTTACAATGAGCAGTTCTTC
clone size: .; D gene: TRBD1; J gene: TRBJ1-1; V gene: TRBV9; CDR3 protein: CASSVTWTGVTEAFF; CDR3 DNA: TGTGCCAGCAGCGTCACCTGGACAGGGGTGACTGAAGCTTTCTTT
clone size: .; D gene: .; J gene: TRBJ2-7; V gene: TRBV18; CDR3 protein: CASSPTSAGPYEQYF; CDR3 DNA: TGTGCCAGCTCACCCACCTCGGCGGGTCCCTACGAGCAGTACTTC
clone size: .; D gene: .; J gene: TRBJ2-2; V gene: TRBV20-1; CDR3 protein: CSAAGVGELFF; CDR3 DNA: TGCAGTGCCGCAGGGGTCGGGGAGCTGTTTTTT
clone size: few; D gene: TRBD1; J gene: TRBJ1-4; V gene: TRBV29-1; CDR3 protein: CSVGGTGLVGEKLFF; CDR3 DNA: TGCAGCGTTGGAGGGACAGGGCTGGTTGGGGAAAAACTGTTTTTT
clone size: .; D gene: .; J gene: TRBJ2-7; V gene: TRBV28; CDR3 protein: CASTPLLGGPSSYEQYF; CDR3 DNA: TGTGCCAGCACCCCCCTACTAGGTGGCCCAAGCTCCTACGAGCAGTACTTC